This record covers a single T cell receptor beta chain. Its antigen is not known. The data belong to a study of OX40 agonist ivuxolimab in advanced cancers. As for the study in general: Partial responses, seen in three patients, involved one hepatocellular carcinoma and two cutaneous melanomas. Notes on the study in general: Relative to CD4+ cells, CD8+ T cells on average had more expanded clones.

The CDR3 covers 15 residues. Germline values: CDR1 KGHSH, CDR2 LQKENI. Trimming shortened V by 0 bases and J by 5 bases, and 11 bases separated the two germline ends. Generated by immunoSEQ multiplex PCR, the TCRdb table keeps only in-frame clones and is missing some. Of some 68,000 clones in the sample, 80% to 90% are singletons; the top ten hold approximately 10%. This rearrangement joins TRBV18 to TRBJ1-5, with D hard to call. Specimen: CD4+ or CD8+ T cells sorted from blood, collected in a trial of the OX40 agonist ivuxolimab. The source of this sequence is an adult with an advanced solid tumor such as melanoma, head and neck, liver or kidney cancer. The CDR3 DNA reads TGTGCCAGCTCACCACCGGGTATACGGGATCAGCCCCAGCATTTT. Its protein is CASSPPGIRDQPQHF.